This passage covers 5 T cell receptor beta chains from one sample sequenced in a study of shared clonotypes between healthy human individuals (dated by TCRdb to the early 2020s). CD8 naive samples consisted of CD45RO-negative cells that were positively selected for CCR7, yielding a CD45RA+CCR7+ population without TemRA cells. Libraries were made using the immunoSEQ multiplex PCR assay. TCRdb retrieved this table from immuneACCESS and kept in-frame rearrangements only. Not all clones are present; in checked studies, unresolved V genes account for under half, and no reason is known for the remainder. The sample records 450,000 to 700,000 clones, roughly 95% of which are singletons. Clones ranked in the top ten supply over 0.09% of the sample. Material for sequencing was naive CD8+ T cells sorted from blood. According to the study, the label for this sample's cell subset or site signals: CD45RA+CCR7+. These receptors all stem from a woman aged 25 to 45 in good health.

The chain links TRBV30 to TRBJ2-7; D may be TRBD1 or TRBD2 (5 bases each). This CDR3 is built from 14 residues. Between the trimmed V and J ends, which lost 0 bases and 2 bases, there was a span of 11 bases. CDR1 and CDR2 (germline): GTSNPN, SVGIG (reference sequence). CDR3 nucleotide sequence: TGTGCCTGGAGTGTACTTGGGGGAACCTACGAGCAGTACTTC. This translates into CAWSVLGGTYEQYF.

This clone was observed a single time. The chain employs TRBV28 and TRBJ2-1; 7 bases map to TRBD2. The ends lost 6 bases at V and 8 bases at J; junction bases unmatched: 19. The CDR3 is 17 amino acids. Looked up from germline, CDR1 is MDHEN and CDR2 is SYDVKM. CDR3 bases: TGTGCCAGCAGCCTGAGGACTAGGCCTCCGATACACGATGAGCAGTTCTTC. Translated: CASSLRTRPPIHDEQFF.

The chain carries TRBV28 and TRBJ2-7; D is unresolved. CDR3 length: 13 amino acids. CDR1 MDHEN and CDR2 SYDVKM come from the germline V gene. Trimming pared 5 bases from V and 4 bases from J, leaving 12 bases between. Here the CDR3 reads CASSHATAYEQYF. CDR3 nucleotides: TGTGCCAGCAGTCACGCGACGGCGTACGAGCAGTACTTC.

The chain carries TRBV28 and TRBJ2-5; maybe TRBD2 (7 bases). CDR1 is MDHEN, CDR2 SYDVKM, per germline. This CDR3 is 17 amino acids long. V gave up 3 bases and J gave up 2 bases, with 19 bases separating them. The CDR3 DNA reads as TGTGCCAGCAGTTTCGCGGGAGAACAGGGAGATCAAGAGACCCAGTACTTC. Protein: CASSFAGEQGDQETQYF.

As for this clone: This sample also contains other DNA sequences that code for the same CDR3. The rearrangement joins TRBV27 to TRBJ2-7, with D hard to call. The CDR3 spans 13 residues. V was cut by 3 bases and J by 2 bases, with 8 bases left in between. Looked up from germline, CDR1 is MNHEY and CDR2 is SMNVEV (reference sequence). The CDR3 sequence: CASSLGGTYEQYF. Here the CDR3 DNA reads TGTGCCAGCAGTTTGGGCGGAACCTACGAGCAGTACTTC.